The 2 T cell receptor beta chains presented below share a single source sample, sequenced in a study of vaccination and CD4 T cells after COVID-19 (dated by TCRdb to 2021 to 2024). The library was produced with PCR. The reads were generated on an Illumina iSeq 100. DNA from cultured CD4+ T cells was subjected to TCR sequencing with the Oncomine TCR Beta short-read assay at the Johns Hopkins FTIC core. TCRdb ran its own pipeline on the public reads, namely fastp trimming at Q25 and MiXCR clone calling, and kept in-frame beta chains. For every CDR3 protein sequence, its rows merge into one entry that carries the most common genes and DNA. For this sample the table gives tens of thousands of distinct CDR3 sequences, of which less than 55% were detected only once. Jointly, the top ten make up around 3% of the sample. Antigen specificity for these receptors is unknown. The treatment or condition label, as the study defines it: 10-day PBMC culture with coronavirus spike peptide pools or control peptides (ViraFEST assay).

The material was CD4+ T cells from blood, cultured in vitro, obtained after SARS-CoV-2 vaccination. These receptors all stem from a human donor who had recovered from COVID-19.

This clonotype was detected a few times. The rearrangement uses TRBV20-1 and TRBJ2-7, with D possibly being TRBD2 (6 bases). Per the germline V gene, CDR1 is DFQATT and CDR2 is SNEGSKA (reference sequence). V was trimmed by 6 bases and J by 7 bases, leaving 25 bases between them. The CDR3 is 15 amino acids. The CDR3 sequence is CSAGGGTLPAREQYF. The CDR3 coding sequence is TGCAGTGCGGGCGGCGGGACCCTGCCCGCTCGGGAGCAGTACTTC.

There are a few counts of this clonotype. The V gene is TRBV20-1, the J gene TRBJ1-2; TRBD1 is a possible D gene (6 bases). The CDR3 loop spans 16 amino acids. CDR1 is DFQATT and CDR2 is SNEGSKA in the germline V gene (reference sequence). Trimming took 1 base from V and 2 from J, leaving 17 bases between them. The CDR3 protein is CSARVWEGGGNYGYTF. The CDR3 DNA is TGCAGTGCTAGAGTTTGGGAGGGGGGCGGGAACTATGGCTACACCTTC.